A single sample is the source of the 27 T cell receptor beta chains below, sequenced in a study of OX40 agonist ivuxolimab in advanced cancers. The table came from immunoSEQ multiplex PCR; TCRdb's copy has only in-frame clones and leaves some out. This table holds about 83,000 clones, approximately 83% found once. The input for sequencing was CD4+ or CD8+ T cells sorted from blood, taken in a trial of the OX40 agonist ivuxolimab. Receptors were obtained from an adult with an advanced solid tumor such as melanoma, head and neck, liver or kidney cancer.

The chain combines TRBV7-9 with TRBJ1-4, with a possible D match to TRBD1 (5 bases). The V and J ends lost 5 bases and 4 bases respectively, with 8 bases between them. This CDR3 spans 13 amino acids. Looked up from germline, CDR1 is SEHNR and CDR2 is FQNEAQ (reference sequence). CDR3 sequence reads: CASSRGHNEKLFF. The CDR3 DNA reads as TGTGCCAGCAGCCGAGGACATAATGAAAAACTGTTTTTT.

V is TRBV6-5 and J is TRBJ2-1; D is ambiguous. Trimming stripped 0 bases from V and 0 bases from J, with 9 bases between. CDR1 and CDR2 from the germline V gene are MNHEY and SVGAGI. This CDR3 has 16 amino acids. CDR3 in amino acids: CASSYSAASSYNEQFF. In DNA form, the CDR3 reads TGTGCCAGCAGTTACTCGGCGGCGAGCTCCTACAATGAGCAGTTCTTC.

The chain links TRBV7-2 to TRBJ1-5, with D maybe TRBD1 (5 bases). The CDR3 runs 13 residues. Per germline, CDR1 SGHTA and CDR2 FQGNSA. V was shortened by 5 bases and J by 5 bases, with 10 bases between the two germline ends. DNA of the CDR3: TGTGCCAGCAGCCCGACAGCTGATCAGCCCCAGCATTTT. Protein product: CASSPTADQPQHF.

The chain couples TRBV2 to TRBJ1-5; D gene ambiguous. Germline V gene sequence: CDR1 SNHLY, CDR2 FYNNEI. The length of the CDR3 is 16 residues. V was cut by 7 bases and J by 1 base, with 17 bases left in between. This chain's CDR3 is CASTPPTPGSNQPQHF. The CDR3 DNA reads as TGTGCCAGCACCCCTCCGACCCCTGGGAGCAATCAGCCCCAGCATTTT.

This clone has a handful of counts. This chain links TRBV6-1 with TRBJ1-1, with 7 bases matching TRBD1. The CDR3 consists of 13 residues. With 4 bases clipped from V and 8 bases from J, the junction kept 7 bases outside the gene matches. Per the germline V gene, CDR1 is MNHNS and CDR2 is SASEGT. CDR3 in amino acids: CASSVDRDSEAFF. CDR3 nucleotide sequence: TGTGCCAGCAGTGTTGACAGGGACTCCGAAGCTTTCTTT.

The chain links TRBV11-2 to TRBJ2-7; the match to TRBD1 covers 12 bases. CDR3 length: 17 residues. V lost 4 bases and J lost 2; bases outside the gene matches: 9. Germline V gene data show CDR1 as SGHAT and CDR2 as FQNNGV. CDR3 amino acids: CASSSIHRDRGPYEQYF. The CDR3 bases are TGTGCCAGCAGCTCCATACACCGGGACAGGGGGCCCTACGAGCAGTACTTC.

This chain links TRBV28 with TRBJ2-1; D is unclear. Trimming cost V 2 bases and J 2 bases, with 13 bases left between them. Germline V gene lookup returns CDR1 MDHEN and CDR2 SYDVKM. The CDR3 is 16 amino acids. The CDR3 protein is CASSLGVSIPYNEQFF. CDR3 DNA: TGTGCCAGCAGTTTAGGGGTTTCCATCCCCTACAATGAGCAGTTCTTC. Supplemented by reference TRBV28 and TRBJ2-1, the full variable domain reads DVKVTQSSRYLVKRTGEKVFLECVQDMDHENMFWYRQDPGLGLRLIYFSYDVKMKEKGDIPEGYSVSREKKERFSLILESASTNQTSMYLCASSLGVSIPYNEQFFGPGTRLTVL.

This sequence joins TRBV11-2 and TRBJ2-1, with a tentative D call TRBD1 (5 bases). The CDR3 contains 16 residues. V was pared by 5 bases and J by 9 bases, with 23 bases between. Per germline, CDR1 SGHAT and CDR2 FQNNGV. The CDR3 sequence: CASSQGRFRAPGEQFF. CDR3 nucleotide sequence: TGTGCCAGCAGCCAGGGCCGATTTCGGGCACCGGGTGAGCAGTTCTTC.

V is TRBV5-6 and J is TRBJ2-7; tentative D call: TRBD1 (6 bases). V lost 8 bases to trimming and J lost 0 bases, with 21 bases between them. The CDR3 covers 16 residues. Germline lookup yields CDR1 SGHDT and CDR2 YYEEEE. In nucleotides, the CDR3 is TGTGCCAGATTAAAAATTAACAGGGTGAGCTCCTACGAGCAGTACTTC. The encoded protein is CARLKINRVSSYEQYF.

The J gene is TRBJ1-6, the V gene TRBV19; maybe TRBD1 (6 bases). The germline V gene has CDR1 LNHDA and CDR2 SQIVND (reference sequence). The V end lost 4 bases, the J end lost 7 bases, and 8 bases lay between the germline ends. CDR3 length equals 13 residues. The CDR3 DNA reads TGTGCCAGTAGTACCGGGGGCAATTCACCCCTCCACTTT. This codes for CASSTGGNSPLHF.

The V and J genes are TRBV2 and TRBJ2-7; unclear D gene. V lost 9 bases and J 2 bases, leaving 5 bases between the germline ends. Germline CDR1 reads SNHLY; CDR2 reads FYNNEI. The CDR3 contains 10 residues. The CDR3 is CASGTYEQYF. The CDR3 coding sequence is TGTGCCAGTGGGACCTACGAGCAGTACTTC.

The chain combines TRBV7-8 with TRBJ1-2, with 9 bases that match TRBD1. V gave up 2 bases and J gave up 5 bases; unmatched junction bases: 6. In germline, CDR1 is SGHVS, CDR2 FQNEAQ. The CDR3 is 15 amino acids. In DNA, the CDR3 is TGTGCCAGCAGCTTATCGGACAGGGGATTATATGGCTACACCTTC. Translating it yields CASSLSDRGLYGYTF.

The chain joins TRBV7-9 to TRBJ1-2; no reliable D call. Germline V lookup: CDR1 SEHNR, CDR2 FQNEAQ (reference sequence). V was clipped by 5 bases and J by 3 bases, with 4 bases between them. The CDR3 totals 11 residues. CDR3 protein: CASSRDYGYTF. Here the CDR3 DNA reads TGTGCCAGCAGCCGGGACTATGGCTACACCTTC.

This chain links TRBV11-2 with TRBJ1-2; D is ambiguous. The germline V gene encodes CDR1 SGHAT and CDR2 FQNNGV. V lost 0 bases and J 4 bases, leaving 6 bases between the germline ends. The CDR3 contains 13 residues. Written as DNA, the CDR3 is TGTGCCAGCAGCTTAGAGGGCTTCTATGGCTACACCTTC. Amino acids: CASSLEGFYGYTF.

The rearrangement links TRBV7-9 to TRBJ2-1; 9 bases align to TRBD2. V dropped 1 base and J dropped 3; count of bases not matched to a gene: 13. The CDR3 runs to 19 residues. The germline CDR1 and CDR2 sequences are SEHNR and FQNEAQ (reference sequence). Here the CDR3 reads CASSLGRSGGGVDYNEQFF. The CDR3 DNA reads as TGTGCCAGCAGCTTAGGACGCTCGGGCGGGGGGGTGGACTACAATGAGCAGTTCTTC. Supplemented by reference TRBV7-9 and TRBJ2-1, the full variable domain reads DTGVSQNPRHKITKRGQNVTFRCDPISEHNRLYWYRQTLGQGPEFLTYFQNEAQLEKSRLLSDRFSAERPKGSFSTLEIQRTEQGDSAMYLCASSLGRSGGGVDYNEQFFGPGTRLTVL.

This chain connects TRBV7-2 to TRBJ2-3; tentatively, D is TRBD2 (5 bases). The germline V gene has CDR1 SGHTA and CDR2 FQGNSA. This CDR3 contains 14 residues. V was pared by 1 base and J by 5 bases, with 10 bases between. The DNA for the CDR3 is TGTGCCAGCAGCTTAGGGGCCCGGGGAGATACGCAGTATTTT. Its translation is CASSLGARGDTQYF.

There are a few counts of this clone. This rearrangement joins TRBV6-6 to TRBJ1-5, with D maybe TRBD1 (5 bases). In germline, CDR1 is MNHNY, CDR2 SVGAGI (reference sequence). The CDR3 totals 13 residues. V was pared by 6 bases and J by 0 bases, with 6 bases between. In DNA, the CDR3 is TGTGCCAGCAGGGGGGGTAGCAATCAGCCCCAGCATTTT. It codes for CASRGGSNQPQHF.

V and J are TRBV5-6 and TRBJ1-3; no firm D call. The CDR3 consists of 15 residues. Germline CDR1 reads SGHDT; CDR2 reads YYEEEE. The V gene lost 0 bases and the J gene lost 4 bases, with 11 bases spanning the gap. CDR3 DNA: TGTGCCAGCAGCTTGGGACCCCACGGCGGAAACACCATATATTTT. Amino acids: CASSLGPHGGNTIYF.

This clone came up a few times. The chain employs TRBV4-3 and TRBJ1-4, with D hard to call. Germline CDR1 reads LGHNA; CDR2 reads YSLEER. CDR3 length: 13 residues. Trimming stripped 0 bases from V and 6 bases from J, with 5 bases between. CDR3: CASSQDLYEKLFF. In nucleotides, the CDR3 is TGCGCCAGCAGCCAAGATTTGTATGAAAAACTGTTTTTT.

The table lists this clone with a count of one. The genes are TRBV18 and TRBJ2-7; a possible D gene is TRBD2 (6 bases). Trimming removed 0 bases from V and 1 base from J, with 10 bases in between. The length of the CDR3 is 15 residues. The germline CDR1 and CDR2 sequences are KGHSH and LQKENI. In DNA, the CDR3 is TGTGCCAGCTCACCACCGGGGGGAATATCCTACGAGCAGTACTTC. Amino acids: CASSPPGGISYEQYF.

V gene TRBV7-2 combines with J gene TRBJ1-3; D is uncertain. In germline, CDR1 is SGHTA, CDR2 FQGNSA. V lost 0 bases, J lost 0 bases, and 6 bases lay in between. The CDR3 loop spans 15 amino acids. The CDR3 sequence is CASSLATVSGNTIYF. CDR3 nucleotide sequence: TGTGCCAGCAGCTTAGCGACGGTCTCTGGAAACACCATATATTTT.

The chain uses TRBV5-1 and TRBJ1-4; tentative D call: TRBD1 (5 bases). Trimming removed 0 bases at V and 0 bases at J, with 12 bases between. In germline, CDR1 is SGHRS, CDR2 YFSETQ. The CDR3 is made up of 17 amino acids. The CDR3 loop is CASSLVSGYATNEKLFF. For the CDR3, the DNA is TGCGCCAGCAGCTTGGTTTCAGGGTATGCAACTAATGAAAAACTGTTTTTT.

This rearrangement joins TRBV7-6 to TRBJ2-3; D remains ambiguous. The CDR3 sequence is 15 residues long. Germline V gene lookup returns CDR1 SGHVS and CDR2 FNYEAQ. Trimming took off 0 bases at V and 2 bases at J, with 9 bases between the two ends. The CDR3 bases are TGTGCCAGCAGCTTAGCTTCCAGCCTCACAGATACGCAGTATTTT. Amino acids: CASSLASSLTDTQYF.

The gene calls are TRBV7-8 and TRBJ1-2; 8 bases map to TRBD1. The CDR3 runs to 17 residues. In germline, CDR1 is SGHVS, CDR2 FQNEAQ. Trimming at V came to 4 bases and at J to 5 bases, leaving 15 bases not matched to a gene. The CDR3 protein is CASSSQDAGGATYGYTF. The DNA for the CDR3 is TGTGCCAGCAGCTCCCAGGACGCAGGGGGCGCGACGTATGGCTACACCTTC. The full variable domain, completed using reference TRBV7-8 and TRBJ1-2, is GAGVSQSPRYKVAKRGQDVALRCDPISGHVSLFWYQQALGQGPEFLTYFQNEAQLDKSGLPSDRFFAERPEGSVSTLKIQRTQQEDSAVYLCASSSQDAGGATYGYTFGSGTRLTVV.

The gene calls are TRBV19 and TRBJ2-7; 9 bases align to TRBD1. Germline V gives CDR1 LNHDA, CDR2 SQIVND (reference sequence). This CDR3 has 13 amino acids. V shed 7 bases and J 4 bases; nucleotides not matched to a gene: 5. In nucleotides, the CDR3 is TGTGCCAGTAAGGACAGGGGTTCATACGAGCAGTACTTC. Its protein is CASKDRGSYEQYF. Variable domain in full (rest from reference TRBV19 and TRBJ2-7): DGGITQSPKYLFRKEGQNVTLSCEQNLNHDAMYWYRQDPGQGLRLIYYSQIVNDFQKGDIAEGYSVSREKKESFPLTVTSAQKNPTAFYLCASKDRGSYEQYFGPGTRLTVT.

V is TRBV30 and J is TRBJ2-6, with D possibly matching TRBD1 (6 bases). CDR3 size: 16 residues. Per germline, CDR1 GTSNPN and CDR2 SVGIG (reference sequence). V lost 3 bases and J lost 0, with 12 bases in between. The CDR3 reads CAWSPGHHSGANVLTF. DNA for the CDR3: TGTGCCTGGAGCCCGGGACACCACTCTGGGGCCAACGTCCTGACTTTC.

The genes are TRBV18 and TRBJ2-7; D might be TRBD2 (5 bases). The CDR3 contains 13 residues. CDR1 KGHSH and CDR2 LQKENI come from the germline V gene. The V end was cut by 2 bases, the J end by 5 bases, with 10 bases between. The CDR3 coding sequence is TGTGCCAGCTCACCAAGGGAGAGGGACGAGCAGTACTTC. Translating it yields CASSPRERDEQYF.